This T cell receptor beta chain appears in the sequencing data of a study of identical twins. CDR1 and CDR2 from the germline V gene are SGHRS and YFSETQ. V was cut by 5 bases and J by 6 bases, with 30 bases left in between. CDR3 length: 18 residues. One entry per CDR3 protein, called by TCRdb with MiXCR from the 5' RACE reads. The sample records some 500,000 distinct CDR3 sequences, approximately 10% being singletons. This clonotype was recorded a few times. These data were also filed under a second study, of yellow fever vaccine responses in identical twins. From that report: Vaccine T cell responses of twins reportedly seemed partly convergent and partly personalized.

The V and J genes are TRBV5-1 and TRBJ2-7; D perhaps matches TRBD1 (5 bases). Specimen: PBMCs. This receptor was taken from a woman aged 18 to 35 in good health. The DNA for the CDR3 is TGCGCCAGCAGTTCGGCCGATAGCCTTGGACACGAAAAGGGCGAGCAGTACTTC. Encoded protein: CASSSADSLGHEKGEQYF.